This T cell receptor beta chain is drawn from a study of CD8 T cells in ankylosing spondylitis. TCRdb processed the 5' RACE reads anew with MiXCR; each CDR3 protein has one entry. This table has some 140,000 distinct CDR3 sequences, about an eighth appearing once. This clonotype occurred many times. Trimming cost V 2 bases and J 4 bases, with 10 bases left between them. Germline V gene data show CDR1 as SGHDT and CDR2 as YYEEEE. This CDR3 region has 14 residues. Source material: blood, either unsorted or a sorted T cell fraction (not recorded which). The source is a female donor with ankylosing spondylitis or in good health (not recorded which). This chain connects TRBV5-6 to TRBJ1-5, with D possibly TRBD1 on 6 matching bases. The CDR3 DNA sequence: TGTGCCAGCAGCTTTTGGCAGGGGAATCAGCCCCAGCATTTT. It yields the protein CASSFWQGNQPQHF. The complete variable domain, with remaining parts taken from reference TRBV5-6 and TRBJ1-5, reads DAGVTQSPTHLIKTRGQQVTLRCSPKSGHDTVSWYQQALGQGPQFIFQYYEEEERQRGNFPDRFSGHQFPNYSSELNVNALLLGDSALYLCASSFWQGNQPQHFGDGTRLSIL.